The sample holds a few counts of the clone carrying this T cell receptor (beta chain). Antigen unknown. Both blood RNA, taken from unsorted whole blood, and germline DNA were extracted. The data belong to a study of tumor-infiltrating lymphocytes in primary liver carcinoma. The overall study: Surgical resection treated primary liver carcinoma in the patients. Study findings and constraints: Relative to blood, tumors carried a significantly larger fraction of the repertoire in their top 250 clones (p = 0.039).

The researchers produced TCR beta cDNA from 500 ng total RNA with a constant-region primer. Three nested multiplex PCR rounds of slightly modified ARM-PCR generated TCR beta libraries. Investigators reported that the first two PCR rounds, at about 9 cycles each, used TRBV1-TRBV30 forward primers with a C-beta reverse primer. TCRdb re-called the multiplex PCR reads with MiXCR, one entry per CDR3 protein. The repertoire includes more than 150,000 distinct CDR3 sequences, over 45% of them detected once, and approximately 67% sits in the top ten. CDR1 and CDR2 (germline): MGHRA, YSYEKL. Trimming at V came to 4 bases and at J to 4 bases, leaving 9 bases not matched to a gene. The CDR3 spans 15 residues.

This sequence originates from a man aged 40-49 years with primary liver carcinoma and hepatitis B virus infection. The chain recombines TRBV4-1 with TRBJ1-2; 7 positions agree with TRBD1. The sample was peripheral blood. CDR3 sequence: CASSPTTGWAYGYTF. CDR3 DNA sequence: TGCGCCAGCAGCCCAACGACAGGGTGGGCCTATGGCTACACCTTC.